This entry features one TCR beta chain sequence. Its antigen is undetermined. The data originate from a study of shared clonotypes between healthy human individuals. Study-level background: A donor's plate count was three for CD4 naive and three for CD4 memory; CD8 naive had two and CD8 memory one.

Cells designated naive CD8 were CD45RO-negative and were positively selected for CCR7, with terminally differentiated effector memory CD45RA+ cells excluded. Donors, healthy HIV-negative adults, lacked recent acute infections or vaccinations. Losses at the gene ends were 3 bases for V and 4 bases for J; bases not matched to a gene: 4. The CDR3 is made up of 14 amino acids. Looked up from germline, CDR1 is ENHRY and CDR2 is SYGVKD. Sequencing used immunoSEQ multiplex PCR; TCRdb keeps in-frame clones, though not all of them. The sample has around 2,000,000 clones; 93% are singletons. Whole-study findings and limits: Among donors, clonotype sharing was expected to be affected by sequencing depth.

Material for sequencing was naive CD8+ T cells from PBMCs. The sequence derives from a man between 18 and 29 years old in good health. Some clones in this sample may be carry-over from other donors' samples. The rearrangement links TRBV10-3 to TRBJ1-2; 8 bases fit TRBD1. This CDR3 reads CAISEQGGSYGYTF. CDR3 DNA: TGTGCCATCAGTGAACAGGGGGGTAGCTATGGCTACACCTTC.